The present entry profiles one TCR beta chain with its context. This sample was included in a study of blood T cells in healthy people across ages. With a J-beta primer mix and a sample-barcoded 5' primer, a second PCR ran 7 to 11 cycles. TCRdb re-called the 5' RACE reads through MiXCR, storing one row per CDR3 protein. The data contain 700,000 to 950,000 distinct CDR3 sequences, roughly 41% of them singletons. Germline CDR1 reads SGHTA; CDR2 reads FQGNSA. The junction had 10 bases not matched to a gene; V was cut back by 7 bases and J by 4 bases. This CDR3 is built from 17 residues. The rearrangement uses TRBV7-2 and TRBJ2-1; 13 nucleotides agree with TRBD2. The sequenced sample was blood. This TCR came from a woman aged 55-70 years in good health. CDR3 sequence (DNA): TGTGCCAGCACCCTGGCCCCGACTAGCGGGGGGTACAATGAGCAGTTCTTC. Protein product: CASTLAPTSGGYNEQFF.